The 25 T cell receptor beta chains below were found in one sample sequenced in a study of cytomegalovirus exposure and HLA in healthy donors (TCRdb year 2017). The method was the immunoSEQ multiplex PCR assay. A mixture of 60 forward primers for TCR Vbeta segments and 13 reverse primers for TCR Jbeta segments was used in the multiplex PCR. What TCRdb holds here is the immuneACCESS table cut down to in-frame rearrangements. Part of the clones is not present; checked against another copy, under half of the missing clones reflect an unresolved V gene, and the others are unexplained. This sample lists some 200,000 clones; approximately 70% were detected once. Together, the top ten hold 2.6% of the sample. Sequenced: PBMCs. These TCRs come from a man aged 35 to 55 in good health and CMV-seropositive.

The chain uses TRBV5-1 and TRBJ2-7, with 8 bases aligning to TRBD1. Germline assignment: CDR1 SGHRS and CDR2 YFSETQ. V shed 2 bases and J 5 bases; nucleotides not matched to a gene: 6. This CDR3 comprises 14 residues. The CDR3 nucleotides read TGCGCCAGCAGCTTAAGGACAGGGATCGACGAGCAGTACTTC. This encodes CASSLRTGIDEQYF.

The chain employs TRBV5-6 and TRBJ1-1, with D unclear. Germline CDR1 SGHDT, CDR2 YYEEEE. Trimming pared 1 base from V and 1 base from J, leaving 8 bases between. The CDR3 has 14 residues. CDR3 protein: CASSLYSSNTEAFF. The CDR3 region has the DNA TGTGCCAGCAGCTTGTACAGCTCGAACACTGAAGCTTTCTTT.

The chain combines TRBV29-1 with TRBJ1-4; D remains ambiguous. Germline CDR1 reads SQVTM; CDR2 reads ANQGSEA. V shed 7 bases and J shed 4 bases, with 13 bases lying between them. The CDR3 consists of 13 residues. CDR3 DNA: TGCAGCGCTGTCAGTACAGTTAATGAAAAACTGTTTTTT. Its translation is CSAVSTVNEKLFF.

This sequence joins TRBV28 and TRBJ1-6; tentative D call: TRBD1 (6 bases). From germline, CDR1 is MDHEN and CDR2 SYDVKM. This CDR3 has 15 residues. The ends were cut back, 3 bases at V and 10 bases at J, with 16 bases in the middle. The CDR3 DNA sequence: TGTGCCAGCAGTTTCAGGGGTGGAGAGTCATCACCCCTCCACTTT. Translated: CASSFRGGESSPLHF.

This clone was picked up one time. The rearrangement links TRBV4-1 to TRBJ2-3; 11 positions match TRBD2. J was trimmed by 4 bases and V by 0 bases; bases with no gene match: 12. CDR3 length: 19 amino acids. Germline CDR1 reads MGHRA; CDR2 reads YSYEKL. CDR3 protein: CASSQDRVAGGPIADTQYF. In nucleotides, the CDR3 is TGCGCCAGCAGCCAAGATAGGGTAGCGGGGGGGCCTATCGCAGATACGCAGTATTTT.

This clone was recorded a few times. The V call is TRBV10-3, the J call TRBJ2-7, with D possibly being TRBD1 (6 bases). The CDR3 is 13 residues long. Trimming took off 2 bases at V and 2 bases at J, with 7 bases between the two ends. Germline assignment: CDR1 ENHRY and CDR2 SYGVKD. This CDR3 reads CAISENRAYEQYF. The DNA of the CDR3 is TGTGCCATCAGTGAGAACAGGGCCTACGAGCAGTACTTC.

This sequence joins TRBV2 and TRBJ1-2, with TRBD1 matching over 9 bases. With V trimmed by 5 bases and J by 3 bases, 4 bases remained unmatched. Germline loops: CDR1 SNHLY, CDR2 FYNNEI. The CDR3 contains 14 residues. Here the CDR3 reads CASSIGQGYYGYTF. Written as DNA, the CDR3 is TGTGCCAGCAGTATCGGACAGGGGTACTATGGCTACACCTTC.

This sequence joins TRBV19 and TRBJ1-1; D gene ambiguous. Germline values: CDR1 LNHDA, CDR2 SQIVND (reference sequence). V was shortened by 5 bases and J by 1 base, with 14 bases between the two germline ends. This CDR3 is built from 15 residues. In DNA, the CDR3 is TGTGCCAGTAGTCTCAACCCGACGGGGAACACTGAAGCTTTCTTT. The encoded protein is CASSLNPTGNTEAFF.

The CDR3 sequence: CASSLGPTGNTGELFF. DNA for the CDR3: TGCGCCAGCAGCTTGGGTCCGACTGGGAACACCGGGGAGCTGTTTTTT. This rearrangement joins TRBV5-1 to TRBJ2-2; D gene ambiguous. Germline CDR1 reads SGHRS; CDR2 reads YFSETQ. This CDR3 contains 16 residues. V lost 0 bases to trimming and J lost 1 base, with 10 bases between them.

This clone was detected only a few times. The gene calls are TRBV2 and TRBJ2-6, with D hard to call. Germline V gives CDR1 SNHLY, CDR2 FYNNEI. Trimming removed 3 bases at V and 0 bases at J, with 9 bases between. The CDR3 totals 16 residues. CDR3 loop: CASSDFRPSGANVLTF. The CDR3 DNA sequence: TGTGCCAGCAGTGACTTCCGTCCCTCTGGGGCCAACGTCCTGACTTTC.

Only a few counts were recorded for this clone. The chain is built from TRBV6-4 and TRBJ2-7, with 7 bases that match TRBD1. The CDR3 extends over 16 amino acids. J gave up 0 bases and V 6 bases, and 11 bases lay outside the gene matches. Germline CDR1 and CDR2: MRHNA and SNTAGT. The CDR3 here is CASRRTGQRDSYEQYF. The CDR3, as DNA: TGTGCCAGCAGAAGGACAGGTCAGCGAGACTCCTACGAGCAGTACTTC.

The gene calls are TRBV5-1 and TRBJ2-1, with 12 bases aligning to TRBD2. V lost 5 bases and J lost 3; bases outside the gene matches: 6. This CDR3 contains 16 residues. CDR1 and CDR2 (germline): SGHRS, YFSETQ. The chain's CDR3 is CASRSSGGAIYNEQFF. The DNA for the CDR3 is TGCGCCAGCAGATCTAGCGGGGGGGCAATCTACAATGAGCAGTTCTTC.

The chain is built from TRBV7-6 and TRBJ1-2; possible D gene TRBD1, 5 bases. This CDR3 is 14 amino acids long. Germline lookup yields CDR1 SGHVS and CDR2 FNYEAQ. V was pared by 5 bases and J by 9 bases, with 19 bases between. In nucleotides, the CDR3 is TGTGCCAGCAGCGAAGGGCGGCGGGGGTCGCGCTACACCTTC. It encodes CASSEGRRGSRYTF. Combining the CDR3 with reference TRBV7-6 and TRBJ1-2 gives the whole variable domain GAGVSQSPRYKVTKRGQDVALRCDPISGHVSLYWYRQALGQGPEFLTYFNYEAQQDKSGLPNDRFSAERPEGSISTLTIQRTEQRDSAMYRCASSEGRRGSRYTFGSGTRLTVV.

The rearrangement links TRBV19 to TRBJ1-1; the D is unclear. The germline CDR1 and CDR2 sequences are LNHDA and SQIVND (reference sequence). The CDR3 is 16 residues long. Trimming took 7 bases from V and 1 from J, leaving 19 bases between them. CDR3 loop: CASIDRVGRKNTEAFF. The CDR3 bases are TGTGCCAGTATTGATAGGGTAGGGAGAAAGAACACTGAAGCTTTCTTT.

V is TRBV11-3 and J is TRBJ1-2; tentative D call: TRBD1 (5 bases). The V end was cut by 5 bases, the J end by 8 bases, with 12 bases between. Germline-derived CDR1 and CDR2 are SGHNT and YENEEA. The CDR3 consists of 12 residues. CDR3: CASSKSGSGYTF. In DNA, the CDR3 is TGTGCCAGCAGCAAGTCAGGGTCCGGCTACACCTTC.

This clone showed up just a few times. The V and J genes are TRBV5-1 and TRBJ1-1; TRBD1 might be the D (5 bases). CDR3 length equals 14 residues. Between the trimmed V and J ends, which lost 0 bases and 4 bases, there was a span of 10 bases. CDR1 SGHRS and CDR2 YFSETQ come from the germline V gene. In nucleotides, the CDR3 is TGCGCCAGCAGCTTGGAAACTGGGGCCACTGAAGCTTTCTTT. It specifies CASSLETGATEAFF. The entire variable domain, with the rest obtained from reference TRBV5-1 and TRBJ1-1, is as follows: KAGVTQTPRYLIKTRGQQVTLSCSPISGHRSVSWYQQTPGQGLQFLFEYFSETQRNKGNFPGRFSGRQFSNSRSEMNVSTLELGDSALYLCASSLETGATEAFFGQGTRLTVV.

This clone has a handful of counts. This chain uses TRBV11-2 with TRBJ1-1; D may be TRBD1 (6 bases). This CDR3 contains 15 residues. Per germline, CDR1 SGHAT and CDR2 FQNNGV. V was cut by 1 base and J by 2 bases, with 11 bases left in between. CDR3 nucleotides: TGTGCCAGCAGCTTAGCAGGGGTAGTTAACACTGAAGCTTTCTTT. Translated: CASSLAGVVNTEAFF.

The V and J genes are TRBV5-5 and TRBJ2-1; tentatively, D is TRBD2 (6 bases). The V and J ends lost 4 bases and 0 bases respectively, with 14 bases between them. CDR1 is SGHKS, CDR2 YYEKEE, per germline (reference sequence). CDR3 size: 16 residues. For the CDR3, the DNA is TGTGCCAGCAGCCCGGAGCGGAGGGTCTCCTACAATGAGCAGTTCTTC. Its translation is CASSPERRVSYNEQFF.

The chain employs TRBV27 and TRBJ2-2, with TRBD1 as a possible D gene (5 bases). The germline V and J ends were trimmed by 5 bases and 4 bases, with 5 bases remaining between them. This CDR3 is built from 12 residues. Per germline, CDR1 MNHEY and CDR2 SMNVEV (reference sequence). The CDR3 DNA reads TGTGCCAGCAGTAGGGGCACCGGGGAGCTGTTTTTT. Its protein is CASSRGTGELFF.

The chain joins TRBV6-5 to TRBJ2-7, with 8 bases aligning to TRBD1. The germline gives CDR1 MNHEY, CDR2 SVGAGI. The CDR3 is made up of 12 amino acids. V lost 5 bases, J lost 7 bases, and 4 bases stayed unmatched. For the CDR3, the DNA is TGTGCCAGCAGTCGGGACAGGAGGGAGCAGTACTTC. The encoded protein is CASSRDRREQYF.

This clone was seen more than once but under ten times. The chain joins TRBV18 to TRBJ1-1, with D maybe TRBD1 (5 bases). The CDR3 has 15 amino acids. Looked up from germline, CDR1 is KGHSH and CDR2 is LQKENI. V lost 3 bases and J 1 base, leaving 12 bases between the germline ends. CDR3 in amino acids: CASSPYDRANTEAFF. CDR3 in DNA: TGTGCCAGCTCACCCTATGACAGAGCGAACACTGAAGCTTTCTTT.

This clone has a handful of counts. This CDR3 is also generated by other DNA sequences in the sample. The gene calls are TRBV5-1 and TRBJ1-3; D perhaps matches TRBD1 (5 bases). This CDR3 is 14 amino acids long. V lost 7 bases to trimming and J lost 4 bases, with 15 bases between them. The germline V gene encodes CDR1 SGHRS and CDR2 YFSETQ. CDR3 sequence reads: CASSLAGLGNTIYF. The CDR3 bases are TGCGCCAGCTCACTGGCAGGGCTAGGAAACACCATATATTTT.

The rearrangement links TRBV6-5 to TRBJ2-7, with 7 bases aligning to TRBD2. The V gene end was trimmed by 6 bases and the J gene end by 4 bases; junction bases not matched to a gene: 9. The germline V gene has CDR1 MNHEY and CDR2 SVGAGI. The CDR3 is 14 residues long. The CDR3 sequence is CASRDSGFSYEQYF. CDR3 coding DNA: TGTGCCAGCAGGGATAGCGGGTTTTCTTACGAGCAGTACTTC.

This sequence joins TRBV6-4 and TRBJ2-2, with D tentatively TRBD2 (5 bases). CDR1 and CDR2 from the germline V gene are MRHNA and SNTAGT. Trimming removed 6 bases from V and 1 base from J, with 12 bases in between. This CDR3 contains 15 residues. CDR3 sequence reads: CASSQDWLNTGELFF. DNA for the CDR3: TGTGCCAGCAGCCAGGACTGGCTGAACACCGGGGAGCTGTTTTTT.

The chain joins TRBV4-3 to TRBJ2-5, with 8 bases identical to TRBD1. The J call may not be correct, given that the DNA end is closer to TRBJ2-7. Germline assignment: CDR1 LGHNA and CDR2 YSLEER. The CDR3 sequence is 15 residues long. Here the CDR3 reads CASSQEGDRGHEQYF. CDR3 coding DNA: TGCGCCAGCAGCCAAGAGGGAGACAGGGGACACGAGCAGTACTTC.